The T cell receptor (beta chain) under discussion was sequenced for a study of CD8+ T cells in alopecia areata. As the sequencing template, cDNA was produced by extracting RNA and reverse transcribing it. Profiling relied on immunoSEQ multiplex PCR, and the TCRdb table lists in-frame clones only, not all of them. The sample records under 30,000 clones, roughly 52% being singletons. The CDR3 is 12 residues long. CDR1 and CDR2 from the germline V gene are MNHEY and SMNVEV (reference sequence). V lost 5 bases to trimming and J lost 5 bases, with 10 bases between them. Findings of the study overall: Clonality exceeded that of normal scalp in lesional scalp, most notably in alopecia totalis/universalis.

On this clone itself: Its antigen is unknown.

The TCR sequence derives from a human donor with alopecia areata. The specimen sequenced was NKG2D-high CD8+ T cells sorted from blood. The chain uses TRBV27 and TRBJ2-7; tentatively, D is TRBD1 (6 bases). The CDR3 DNA reads TGTGCCAGCAGTACACAGGGAGACGAGCAGTACTTC. Its translation is CASSTQGDEQYF.